Below, 14 T cell receptor beta chains from the same sample are listed, as sequenced in a study of T-cell memory formation after mild COVID-19. TCRdb itself ran the 5' RACE reads through MiXCR, one entry per CDR3 protein. This repertoire shows around 530,000 distinct CDR3 sequences, roughly a fifth found once; its top ten account for 7% to 9%. The sequencing input was PBMCs or a T cell subset sorted from them (not recorded which). Source of these receptors: an adult woman who had mild COVID-19 (a few samples of this study predate the infection). Cell type and time point are not known.

The rearrangement links TRBV9 to TRBJ1-6, with D perhaps TRBD1 (6 bases). V was trimmed by 2 bases and J by 9 bases, leaving 12 bases between them. This CDR3 is built from 14 residues. The germline V gene encodes CDR1 SGDLS and CDR2 YYNGEE. The CDR3 reads CASSVDSRSSPLHF. DNA for the CDR3: TGTGCCAGCAGCGTGGACAGTCGATCTTCACCCCTCCACTTT. The variable domain in full, with the rest retrieved from reference TRBV9 and TRBJ1-6, is DSGVTQTPKHLITATGQRVTLRCSPRSGDLSVYWYQQSLDQGLQFLIQYYNGEERAKGNILERFSAQQFPDLHSELNLSSLELGDSALYFCASSVDSRSSPLHFGNGTRLTVT.

CDR3 nucleotide sequence: TGCAGTGCTAGTCTGGGGGACAGGGGACATGGCTACACCTTC. Translation: CSASLGDRGHGYTF. The chain recombines TRBV20-1 with TRBJ1-2; 10 nucleotides agree with TRBD1. The trim removed 3 bases at V and 6 bases at J, leaving 7 bases unmatched. The length of the CDR3 is 14 residues. The V gene's germline CDR1 is DFQATT and CDR2 SNEGSKA (reference sequence).

The J gene is TRBJ2-2, the V gene TRBV3-1; maybe TRBD2 (6 bases). The CDR3 sequence is 18 residues long. V lost 4 bases and J lost 5, with 23 bases in between. CDR1 and CDR2 from the germline V gene are LGHDT and YNNKEL (reference sequence). The CDR3: CASSPSGRVGSRTGELFF. The CDR3 DNA sequence: TGTGCCAGCAGCCCCTCCGGTAGGGTCGGGAGTAGGACCGGGGAGCTGTTTTTT.

Only a few counts were recorded for this clonotype. DNA for the CDR3: TGTGCCAGCAGCTCCCCGGACAGGGGGCTGAACACTGAAGCTTTCTTT. The encoded protein is CASSSPDRGLNTEAFF. This chain uses TRBV7-2 with TRBJ1-1; 11 bases are a match to TRBD1. Germline V gene sequence: CDR1 SGHTA, CDR2 FQGNSA. The CDR3 totals 16 residues. Trimming took 4 bases from V and 0 from J; bases not matched to a gene: 4.

The genes are TRBV5-1 and TRBJ2-5; D is unclear. Germline CDR1 reads SGHRS; CDR2 reads YFSETQ. With 0 bases removed from V and 0 bases from J, the gap between germline ends came to 12 bases. The CDR3 contains 16 residues. The CDR3 here is CASSLARSDYQETQYF. The CDR3 DNA reads as TGCGCCAGCAGCTTGGCCCGGTCAGATTACCAAGAGACCCAGTACTTC.

Of note for this clonotype: A read error may explain this, as a much larger clone is one base away. This rearrangement joins TRBV7-2 to TRBJ2-4; 10 bases line up with TRBD2. The CDR3 is made up of 17 amino acids. The V gene's germline CDR1 is SGHTA and CDR2 FQGNSA. CDR3 nucleotide sequence: TGTGCCAGCAGCTTAGGACTAGCGGGTCTAGCCAAAACCATTCAGTACTTC. It specifies CASSLGLAGLAKTIQYF.

This sequence joins TRBV11-2 and TRBJ1-2; 9 bases are a match to TRBD1. Germline V CDR1 and CDR2: SGHAT, FQNNGV. The junction had 2 bases not matched to a gene; V was cut back by 1 base and J by 2 bases. The CDR3 has 15 residues. CDR3 region: CASSLVTGGNYGYTF. The CDR3 nucleotides are TGTGCCAGCAGCTTAGTCACAGGGGGCAACTATGGCTACACCTTC.

This chain's CDR3 is CASSVGGPNYEQYF. The DNA of the CDR3 is TGTGCCAGCAGCGTCGGGGGCCCGAATTACGAGCAGTACTTC. This chain uses TRBV9 with TRBJ2-7; D may correspond to TRBD1 or TRBD2 (6 bases each). The CDR3 length is 14 residues. Germline CDR1 is SGDLS and CDR2 is YYNGEE. V was clipped by 2 bases and J by 4 bases, with 13 bases between them.

The chain combines TRBV24-1 with TRBJ1-2; D uncertain. In germline, CDR1 is KGHDR, CDR2 SFDVKD. The CDR3 length is 14 residues. The V end was cut by 3 bases, the J end by 8 bases, with 15 bases between. The CDR3 loop is CATSDPWRGEGYTF. CDR3 in DNA: TGTGCCACCAGTGATCCTTGGCGGGGAGAGGGCTACACCTTC.

The chain joins TRBV18 to TRBJ2-7, with D perhaps TRBD2 (5 bases). The V and J ends lost 6 bases and 0 bases respectively, with 15 bases between them. CDR3 size: 15 residues. The germline gives CDR1 KGHSH, CDR2 LQKENI. The CDR3 here is CASSPGVTSSYEQYF. The CDR3 DNA reads as TGTGCCAGCTCCCCCGGGGTGACCAGCTCCTACGAGCAGTACTTC.

J is TRBJ1-1 and V is TRBV27, with unresolved D. The CDR3 has 19 residues. The germline V gene has CDR1 MNHEY and CDR2 SMNVEV (reference sequence). Trimming left V 5 bases short and J 0 bases short, with 25 bases between. CDR3 sequence (DNA): TGTGCCAGCAGTCCGCAACCGATCCTACGCCCTTTTATGAACACTGAAGCTTTCTTT. It encodes CASSPQPILRPFMNTEAFF.

J is TRBJ1-5 and V is TRBV28; 7 bases line up with TRBD1. J was trimmed by 7 bases and V by 5 bases; bases with no gene match: 2. Germline values: CDR1 MDHEN, CDR2 SYDVKM. The CDR3 has 12 amino acids. CDR3 in amino acids: CASSKGQQPQHF. The CDR3 DNA reads as TGTGCCAGCAGTAAGGGACAGCAGCCCCAGCATTTT.

This clonotype turned up a few times. This chain links TRBV15 with TRBJ1-5; maybe TRBD1 (5 bases). CDR1 LNHNV and CDR2 YYDKDF come from the germline V gene (reference sequence). The CDR3 runs 15 residues. V lost 0 bases to trimming and J lost 6 bases, with 12 bases between them. In DNA form, the CDR3 reads TGTGCCACCAGCAGAGATCCGGGAGGGGTTCAGCCCCAGCATTTT. This gives the protein CATSRDPGGVQPQHF.

The V and J genes are TRBV5-6 and TRBJ1-2; no definite D call. The CDR3 totals 12 residues. V lost 2 bases and J 12 bases, leaving 14 bases between the germline ends. CDR1 SGHDT and CDR2 YYEEEE come from the germline V gene. The CDR3 bases are TGTGCCAGCAGCTTCGGGTTCAGGCCTAACACCTTC. Its translation is CASSFGFRPNTF.